This TCR beta chain is drawn from a study of blood T cells in healthy people across ages. Findings of the study overall: Age brought a roughly linear fall in TCR beta diversity measured per million T cells.

CDR3 size: 20 residues. Germline CDR1 and CDR2: MGHRA and YSYEKL. Trimming cost V 1 base and J 0 bases; bases outside gene matches: 12. A second about 7 to 12 cycle PCR used barcoded and J-beta primers. Via MiXCR, TCRdb re-called the 5' RACE reads, giving one row per CDR3 protein. The table includes hundreds of thousands of distinct CDR3 sequences, approximately 59% detected once. This clonotype has more than one count but fewer than ten. The antigen is not known. Sample: blood. The genes are TRBV4-1 and TRBJ2-1; the match to TRBD1 covers 10 bases. This TCR derives from a man aged 55-75 years in good health. DNA for the CDR3: TGCGCCAGCAGCCAAGGGGGACAGGGGTCCCGGTACAGCTCCTACAATGAGCAGTTCTTC. The encoded protein is CASSQGGQGSRYSSYNEQFF.